These T cell receptor beta chains were read from a single sample in a study of T cell repertoires in cytomegalovirus infection. One entry per CDR3 protein, called by TCRdb with MiXCR from the reads. The sample has about 280,000 distinct CDR3 sequences; roughly a fifth are singletons. Their cognate antigens are unknown. Sequences were derived from cultured PBMCs, sampled from culture after CMV antigen stimulation. The receptors were gathered from a human donor in good health (CMV status not recorded). Some clones in this sample may be carry-over from other donors' samples. Each CDR3 is given without its conserved first and last residue. Not every row has a clone size; where given, it reads once, few, many or a size class.

few	TRBV19	13	TRBJ2-5	ASSTPLGGEETQY
few	TRBV7-4	12	TRBJ1-1	ASSLVGRTAEAF
many	TRBV7-8	18	TRBJ2-4	ASSLALAGDAGVAKNIQY
many	TRBV4-3	14	TRBJ1-2	ASSQDRDGMSRGYT
few	TRBV5-1	14	TRBJ2-5	ASSLLSGRFQETQY
few	TRBV28	14	TRBJ2-7	ASSHDRGGGSYEQY
few	TRBV20-1	12	TRBJ2-2	SADRDGDTGELF
.	TRBV12-3/TRBV12-4	15	TRBJ2-3	ASSSPIRVLSTDTQY
.	TRBV18	15	TRBJ2-1	ASSPPSNGPMLNEQF
.	TRBV2	8	TRBJ2-3	ASIWDTQY
many	TRBV7-2	13	TRBJ1-3	ASSSTASSGNTIY
.	TRBV7-9	14	TRBJ2-1	ASSLFGGLSYNEQF
.	TRBV12-3/TRBV12-4	12	TRBJ1-1	ASSLARMNTEAF
few	TRBV9	13	TRBJ1-6	ASSTPGQGGSPLH
.	TRBV27	13	TRBJ1-4	ASSPHPGRLEKLF
.	TRBV25-1	14	TRBJ2-4	ASSEVQGVSGNIQY
.	TRBV12-3/TRBV12-4	12	TRBJ1-1	ASTTGTGKSEAF
few	TRBV19	14	TRBJ2-3	ASSILAGGLADTQY
few	TRBV12-3/TRBV12-4	14	TRBJ2-2	ASSFRGTANTGELF
.	TRBV6-6	13	TRBJ1-5	ASSYPGTVKQPQH
few	TRBV5-6	12	TRBJ1-4	ASRVSGDNEKLF
.	TRBV4-1	13	TRBJ2-2	ASSPPAGRAGELF
few	TRBV5-4	13	TRBJ2-2	ASSLGTVNTGELF
few	TRBV6-2/TRBV6-3	13	TRBJ1-3	ASSYLPGPGNTIY
few	TRBV14	14	TRBJ2-2	ASSQAKREYTGELF
.	TRBV7-4	16	TRBJ1-1	ASSWTGARGGENTEAF
many	TRBV7-2	12	TRBJ2-5	ASRLTTGHETQY
few	TRBV29-1	13	TRBJ2-1	SVAQASGGYNEQF
few	TRBV5-1	12	TRBJ2-5	ASTPGGRGETQY
many	TRBV11-2	10	TRBJ2-5	ASSLVLETQY
many	TRBV12-3/TRBV12-4	10	TRBJ1-2	ASSLSGAGYT
few	TRBV7-3	12	TRBJ2-5	ASSPSGDQETQY
many	TRBV18	13	TRBJ1-3	ASSRIRDSGNTIY
.	TRBV19	12	TRBJ1-3	ASNGGHASGTIY
.	TRBV7-2	13	TRBJ2-5	ASRDGASVQETQY
once	TRBV30	13	TRBJ1-3	AWISSGTGGNTIY
few	TRBV6-5	14	TRBJ1-6	ASSYPPGQTNSPLH
many	TRBV12-3/TRBV12-4	13	TRBJ2-1	ASSLGLGLYNEQF
few	TRBV6-5	16	TRBJ2-3	ASSYSISRGRDADTQY
many	TRBV7-8	13	TRBJ2-5	ASSSESGREETQY
many	TRBV7-2	10	TRBJ1-1	ASSFDNTEAF
.	TRBV4-1	14	TRBJ2-5	ASSQEGWSSQETQY
few	TRBV10-3	13	TRBJ2-3	AISGRAGDTDTQY
.	TRBV28	13	TRBJ1-2	ASSPGPITNYGYT
few	TRBV5-1	13	TRBJ2-3	ASSSSPQGTDTQY
.	TRBV19	14	TRBJ2-1	ASAPSRAGVHNEQF
.	TRBV28	20	TRBJ2-7	ASSLFRLRTGLAGGTSYEQY
.	TRBV11-3	14	TRBJ1-1	ASSSHVGNHRMQAF
.	TRBV4-3	16	TRBJ1-3	ASSQEGQGSKYGNTIY
few	TRBV6-2/TRBV6-3	12	TRBJ1-1	ASSYATFQAEAF